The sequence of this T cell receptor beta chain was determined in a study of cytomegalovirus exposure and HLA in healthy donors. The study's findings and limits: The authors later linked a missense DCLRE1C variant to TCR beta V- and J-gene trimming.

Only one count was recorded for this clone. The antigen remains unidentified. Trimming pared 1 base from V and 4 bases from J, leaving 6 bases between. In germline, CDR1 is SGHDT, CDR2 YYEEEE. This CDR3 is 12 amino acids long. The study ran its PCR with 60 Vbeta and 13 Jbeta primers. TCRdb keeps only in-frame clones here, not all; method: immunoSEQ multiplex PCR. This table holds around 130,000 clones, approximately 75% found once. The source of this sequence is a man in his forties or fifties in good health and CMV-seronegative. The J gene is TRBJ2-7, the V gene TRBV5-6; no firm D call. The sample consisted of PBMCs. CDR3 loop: CASSLQRYEQYF. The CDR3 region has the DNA TGTGCCAGCAGCTTGCAGCGATACGAGCAGTACTTC.